Sequencing of this T cell receptor (beta chain) was carried out in a study of blood T cell repertoires in COVID-19. Study-level background: Samples taken during acute and convalescent COVID-19 were collected in the United States, Italy and Spain. Nucleic acid was either cDNA or gDNA, and it came from T cells, B-cell-depleted T cells, or PBMCs.

Those enrolled, adults aged roughly 18 to 90 years, came from roughly 22 US areas. Participants' reported clinical history set cohort assignment. Assay used: immunoSEQ multiplex PCR; TCRdb lists only in-frame clones, some missing. The data contain more than 300,000 clones, about 90% of them singletons. CDR3 length: 16 amino acids. Germline lookup yields CDR1 SGHRS and CDR2 YFSETQ. Trimming shortened V by 0 bases and J by 2 bases, and 11 bases separated the two germline ends. The sequenced sample consisted of PBMCs or T cells enriched from blood (not recorded which). This sequence originates from a man between 35 and 55 years old in a cohort exposed to, infected with or recovered from COVID-19 (not recorded which). The genes are TRBV5-1 and TRBJ2-2, with a tentative D call TRBD2 (5 bases). CDR3 loop: CASSLELGSNTGELFF. For the CDR3, the DNA is TGCGCCAGCAGCTTGGAACTAGGGAGTAACACCGGGGAGCTGTTTTTT.